A single T cell receptor beta chain is shown here with its context. Its antigen is not identified. The ends were cut back, 3 bases at V and 4 bases at J, with 9 bases in the middle. CDR3 length equals 13 residues. Assay: immunoSEQ multiplex PCR; the TCRdb copy retains only in-frame clones and omits some. The sample records 70,000 or so clones, 83% being singletons. The sample is drawn from a study of T cell responses to AZD1222 COVID-19 vaccine. General study points: There were vaccine-associated CD4 TCRs across spike, dominant at 160-218 and 743-854.

Source: peripheral blood, taken 28 days after the second AZD1222 dose. The sequence was collected from an adult who received the AZD1222 COVID-19 vaccine. The V and J genes are TRBV12-3 or TRBV12-4 and TRBJ1-1; D call uncertain. CDR3 sequence reads: CASSFGVGTEAFF. The CDR3 nucleotides are TGTGCCAGCAGTTTCGGAGTCGGCACTGAAGCTTTCTTT.